The subject of this entry is one T cell receptor beta chain. Its antigen is unknown. The protocol was immunoSEQ multiplex PCR, while the TCRdb copy is restricted to in-frame clones and leaves out a portion. The sample shows roughly 16,000 clones, around 78% of them seen only once. This sample was taken from a study of tumor-infiltrating lymphocytes in localized non-small cell lung cancer. At the level of the study: Patients included smokers and never-smokers with various histologies, some sampled after neoadjuvant chemotherapy. Findings and caveats of the study: TCRbeta sequencing showed higher T cell infiltration in tumors than uninvolved lung. Different pieces of the same tissue were used for each assay.

The CDR3 loop spans 14 amino acids. V lost 2 bases, J lost 4 bases, and 15 bases lay in between. In germline, CDR1 is GTSNPN, CDR2 SVGIG (reference sequence). The J gene is TRBJ2-7, the V gene TRBV30, with D possibly TRBD2 on 6 matching bases. The receptor's source is a human donor with non-small cell lung cancer. Input material: lung tumor tissue. The CDR3 DNA follows: TGTGCCTGGAGTATGACTAGGCTCCCTTACGAGCAGTACTTC. Protein product: CAWSMTRLPYEQYF.